This T cell receptor beta chain was retrieved from a study of blood T cell repertoires in COVID-19. Study summary: There were acute and convalescent COVID-19 samples, and they came from the United States, Italy and Spain.

On this clone: At one of its ends the junction is not consistent with the germline gene, which may arise from a read error.

The data were produced by immunoSEQ multiplex PCR, yet TCRdb's version contains in-frame clones alone and is incomplete. The table lists around 260,000 clones, roughly 80% of them singletons, with 4.2% in the top ten. The CDR3 extends over 11 amino acids. The germline V gene has CDR1 DFQATT and CDR2 SNEGSKA (reference sequence). Sequenced material: peripheral blood. The J gene is TRBJ2-7, the V gene TRBV20-1, with D unclear. The sequence derives from a man in his fifties or sixties with acute or convalescent COVID-19. The CDR3 nucleotides read TGCAGTGCGAGAGCCCACTACGAGCAGTACTTC. Amino acids: CSARAHYEQYF.